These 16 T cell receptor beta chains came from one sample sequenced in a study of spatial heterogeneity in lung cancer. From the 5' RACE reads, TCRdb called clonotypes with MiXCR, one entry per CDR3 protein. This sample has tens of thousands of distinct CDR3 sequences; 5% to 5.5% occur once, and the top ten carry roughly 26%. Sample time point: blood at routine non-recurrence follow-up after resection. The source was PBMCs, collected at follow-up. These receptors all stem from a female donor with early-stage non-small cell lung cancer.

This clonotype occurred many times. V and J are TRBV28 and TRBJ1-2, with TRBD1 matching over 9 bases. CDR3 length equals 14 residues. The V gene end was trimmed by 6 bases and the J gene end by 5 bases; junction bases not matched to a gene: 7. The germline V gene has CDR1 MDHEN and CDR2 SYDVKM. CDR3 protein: CASSTGTGKYGYTF. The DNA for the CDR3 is TGTGCCAGCAGCACTGGGACAGGGAAATATGGCTACACCTTC.

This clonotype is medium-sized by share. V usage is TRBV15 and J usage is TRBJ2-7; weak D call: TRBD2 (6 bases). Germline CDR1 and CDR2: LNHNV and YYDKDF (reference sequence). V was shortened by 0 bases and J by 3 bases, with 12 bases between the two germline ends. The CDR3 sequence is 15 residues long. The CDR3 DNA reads TGTGCCACCAGCAGAGACTCAGCGGGTAACTACGAGCAGTACTTC. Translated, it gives CATSRDSAGNYEQYF.

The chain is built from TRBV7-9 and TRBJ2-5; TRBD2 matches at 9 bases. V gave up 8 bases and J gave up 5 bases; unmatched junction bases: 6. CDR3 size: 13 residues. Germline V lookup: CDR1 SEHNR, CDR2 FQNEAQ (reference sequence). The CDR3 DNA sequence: TGTGCCAGCCTCGGGCTAGCGGGGGAGACCCAGTACTTC. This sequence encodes CASLGLAGETQYF.

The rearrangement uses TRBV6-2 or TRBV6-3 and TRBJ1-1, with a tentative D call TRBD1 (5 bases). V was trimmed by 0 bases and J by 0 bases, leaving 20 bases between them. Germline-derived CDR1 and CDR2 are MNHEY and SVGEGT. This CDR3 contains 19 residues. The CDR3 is CASSYSRMSGLSLNTEAFF. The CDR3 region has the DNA TGTGCCAGCAGTTACTCGAGAATGTCAGGGTTGAGCCTGAACACTGAAGCTTTCTTT.

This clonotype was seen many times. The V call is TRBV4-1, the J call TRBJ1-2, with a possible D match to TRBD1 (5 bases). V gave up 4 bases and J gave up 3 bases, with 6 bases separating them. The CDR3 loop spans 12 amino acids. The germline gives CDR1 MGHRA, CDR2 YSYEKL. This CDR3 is CASSPGDYGYTF. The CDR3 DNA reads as TGCGCCAGCAGCCCGGGGGACTATGGCTACACCTTC.

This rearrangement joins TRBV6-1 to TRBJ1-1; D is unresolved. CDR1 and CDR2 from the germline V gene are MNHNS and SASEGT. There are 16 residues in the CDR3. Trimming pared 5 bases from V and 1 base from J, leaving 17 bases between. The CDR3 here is CASSTFKGGRNTEAFF. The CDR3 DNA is TGTGCCAGCAGTACATTCAAGGGTGGCAGGAACACTGAAGCTTTCTTT.

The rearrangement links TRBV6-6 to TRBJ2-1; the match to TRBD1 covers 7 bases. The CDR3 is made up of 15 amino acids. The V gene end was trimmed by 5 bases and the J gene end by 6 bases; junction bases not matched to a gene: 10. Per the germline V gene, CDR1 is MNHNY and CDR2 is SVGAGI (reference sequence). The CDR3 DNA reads TGTGCCAGCAGTACCCCGACAGGGCGCGGCAATGAGCAGTTCTTC. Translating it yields CASSTPTGRGNEQFF.

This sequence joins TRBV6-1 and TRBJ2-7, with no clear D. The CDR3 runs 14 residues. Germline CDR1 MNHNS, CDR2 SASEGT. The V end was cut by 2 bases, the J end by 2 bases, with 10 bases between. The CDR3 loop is CASSERGRPYEQYF. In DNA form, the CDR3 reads TGTGCCAGCAGTGAACGCGGCAGACCCTACGAGCAGTACTTC.

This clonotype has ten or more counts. CDR3 protein: CASSVGRGSSYNEQFF. As DNA, the CDR3 is TGTGCCAGCAGCGTGGGACGGGGGAGCTCCTACAATGAGCAGTTCTTC. The chain joins TRBV9 to TRBJ2-1; D might be TRBD2 (6 bases). Trimming shortened V by 2 bases and J by 0 bases, and 12 bases separated the two germline ends. The CDR3 spans 16 residues. Germline CDR1 SGDLS, CDR2 YYNGEE.

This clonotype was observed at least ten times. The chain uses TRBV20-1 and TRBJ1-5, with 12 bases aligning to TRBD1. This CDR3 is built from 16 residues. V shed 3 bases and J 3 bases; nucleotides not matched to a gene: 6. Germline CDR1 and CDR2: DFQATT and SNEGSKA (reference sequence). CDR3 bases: TGCAGTGCTAGGGCTGGGACAGGGGGCTACAATCAGCCCCAGCATTTT. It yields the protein CSARAGTGGYNQPQHF.

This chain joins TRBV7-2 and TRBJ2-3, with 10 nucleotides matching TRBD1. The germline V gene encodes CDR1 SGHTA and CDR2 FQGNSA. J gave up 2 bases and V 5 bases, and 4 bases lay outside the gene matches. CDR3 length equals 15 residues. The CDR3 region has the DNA TGTGCCAGCAGCCCAGGGACAGGGGACACAGATACGCAGTATTTT. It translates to CASSPGTGDTDTQYF.

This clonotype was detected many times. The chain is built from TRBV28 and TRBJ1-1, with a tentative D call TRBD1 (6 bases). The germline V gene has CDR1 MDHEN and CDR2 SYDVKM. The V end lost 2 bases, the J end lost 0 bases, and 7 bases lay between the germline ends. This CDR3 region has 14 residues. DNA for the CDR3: TGTGCCAGCAGTTTAAGGGGGATGAACACTGAAGCTTTCTTT. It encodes CASSLRGMNTEAFF. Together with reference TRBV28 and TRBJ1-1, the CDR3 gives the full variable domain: DVKVTQSSRYLVKRTGEKVFLECVQDMDHENMFWYRQDPGLGLRLIYFSYDVKMKEKGDIPEGYSVSREKKERFSLILESASTNQTSMYLCASSLRGMNTEAFFGQGTRLTVV.

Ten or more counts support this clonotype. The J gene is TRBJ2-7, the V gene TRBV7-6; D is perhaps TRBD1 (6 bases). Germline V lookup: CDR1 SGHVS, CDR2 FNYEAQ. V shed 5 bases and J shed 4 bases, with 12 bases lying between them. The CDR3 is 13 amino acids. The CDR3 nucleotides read TGTGCCAGCAGCCTTGAAGACAGGTACGAGCAGTACTTC. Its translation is CASSLEDRYEQYF.

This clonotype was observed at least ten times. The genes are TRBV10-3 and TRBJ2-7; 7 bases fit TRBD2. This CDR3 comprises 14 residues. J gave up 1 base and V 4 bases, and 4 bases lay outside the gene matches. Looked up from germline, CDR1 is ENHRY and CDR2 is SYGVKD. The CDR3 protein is CAISGKRGSYEQYF. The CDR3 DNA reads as TGTGCCATCAGTGGGAAGCGGGGATCCTACGAGCAGTACTTC.

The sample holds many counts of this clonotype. CDR3 sequence reads: CSAKLAGVDTQYF. The CDR3 nucleotides read TGCAGTGCAAAACTAGCGGGGGTAGATACGCAGTATTTT. The chain employs TRBV20-1 and TRBJ2-3; 11 bases match TRBD2. With 6 bases clipped from V and 5 bases from J, the junction kept 4 bases outside the gene matches. CDR3 length equals 13 residues. The germline CDR1 and CDR2 sequences are DFQATT and SNEGSKA (reference sequence).

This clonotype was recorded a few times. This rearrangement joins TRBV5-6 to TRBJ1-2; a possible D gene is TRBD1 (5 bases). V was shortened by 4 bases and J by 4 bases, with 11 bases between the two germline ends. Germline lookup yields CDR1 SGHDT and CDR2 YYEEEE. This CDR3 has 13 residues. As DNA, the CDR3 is TGTGCCAGCAGCCCCCGGGACCCCTATGGCTACACCTTC. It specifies CASSPRDPYGYTF.